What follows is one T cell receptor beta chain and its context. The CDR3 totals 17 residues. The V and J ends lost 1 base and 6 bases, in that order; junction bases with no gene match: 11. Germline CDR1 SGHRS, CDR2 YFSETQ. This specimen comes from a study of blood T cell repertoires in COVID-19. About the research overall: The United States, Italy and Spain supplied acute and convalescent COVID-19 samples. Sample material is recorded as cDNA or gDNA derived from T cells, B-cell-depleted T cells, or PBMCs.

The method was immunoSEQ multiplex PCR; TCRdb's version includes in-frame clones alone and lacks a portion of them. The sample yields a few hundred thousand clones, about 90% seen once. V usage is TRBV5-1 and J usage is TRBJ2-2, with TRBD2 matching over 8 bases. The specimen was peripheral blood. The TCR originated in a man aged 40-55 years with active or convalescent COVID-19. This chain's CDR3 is CASSLLSGLAAAGELFF. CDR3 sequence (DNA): TGCGCCAGCAGCTTGCTATCCGGACTAGCCGCGGCCGGGGAGCTGTTTTTT.